The clone carrying this T cell receptor (beta chain) was detected many times. Its target is not known. Incorporated into the TCR beta cDNA libraries were unique molecular identifiers, which served to reduce PCR and sequencing biases. TCRdb analysed the PCR reads with MiXCR anew, one entry per CDR3 protein. The table shows 250,000 to 300,000 distinct CDR3 sequences, with 30% to 45% occurring only once. This CDR3 comprises 18 residues. Germline-derived CDR1 and CDR2 are LGHNT and FRNRAP. V was trimmed by 2 bases and J by 4 bases, leaving 23 bases between them. These data belong to a study of post-analysis software for immune sequencing data. General study findings and limits: Five or six TRBV segments appeared more often in patients than in controls, and TRBV5-6, TRBV5-1 and TRBV20-1 were among these. A significant reduction in normalized Chao1 diversity was observed in multiple sclerosis patients versus controls.

The chain combines TRBV12-5 with TRBJ1-2; no firm D call. The source of this sequence is a girl aged 10-17 years with multiple sclerosis. Input material: blood. CDR3 nucleotides: TGTGCTAGTGGTTTGATGGGCGGGCCGTCACGGGAGGGCTATGGCTACACCTTC. Protein product: CASGLMGGPSREGYGYTF. The full variable domain, in which reference TRBV12-5 and TRBJ1-2 provide the parts outside the CDR3, is DARVTQTPRHKVTEMGQEVTMRCQPILGHNTVFWYRQTMMQGLELLAYFRNRAPLDDSGMPKDRFSAEMPDATLATLKIQPSEPRDSAVYFCASGLMGGPSREGYGYTFGSGTRLTVV.